This T cell receptor beta chain was sequenced in a study of blood T cell repertoires in COVID-19. Study background: COVID-19 samples collected from the United States, Italy and Spain covered acute and convalescent phases. Nucleic acid was either cDNA or gDNA, and it came from T cells, B-cell-depleted T cells, or PBMCs.

CDR3 size: 14 residues. Germline CDR1 MDHEN, CDR2 SYDVKM. With 6 bases removed from V and 6 bases from J, the gap between germline ends came to 18 bases. The table came from immunoSEQ multiplex PCR; TCRdb's copy has only in-frame clones and leaves some out. The sample has 200,000 to 250,000 clones, 65% to 90% seen once. This sequence joins TRBV28 and TRBJ2-7; perhaps TRBD1 as D (6 bases). This clonotype was obtained from a woman in her 50s with acute or convalescent COVID-19. The specimen sequenced was peripheral blood. The CDR3 loop reads CASRRSGAWGEQYF. The CDR3, as DNA: TGTGCCAGCAGGCGATCAGGGGCGTGGGGCGAGCAGTACTTC.